The subject of this entry is one T cell receptor beta chain. The antigen is not known. CDR1 and CDR2 from the germline V gene are ENHRY and SYGVKD. The J segment lost 2 bases and the V segment lost 11 bases, leaving 16 bases of the junction unmatched. The CDR3 is made up of 16 amino acids. The time point denotes: patch test 3, about 24 weeks after DPC sensitization. The treatment is: therapeutic diphenylcyclopropenone sensitization with weekly scalp DPC. This sample was taken from a study of human T cells and chemical hapten exposure. The overall study: TCR yields differed between samples (mainly from small differences in pooled library volume).

General study findings and limits: There was no change with DPC sensitization in TCRs above 1 in 1000 frequency.

Using its own MiXCR run on the RACE reads, TCRdb lists one record per CDR3 protein. The table shows about 160,000 distinct CDR3 sequences, with about 27% occurring only once. The sequencing used whole blood, collected in connection with sensitization to the hapten diphenylcyclopropenone (DPC). The clonotype was recovered from a woman under 30 with alopecia areata. Some clones in this sample may be carry-over from other donors' samples. The rearrangement uses TRBV10-3 and TRBJ2-5, with 8 bases identical to TRBD1. The CDR3 here is CASSQPQGASQETQYF. CDR3 nucleotides: TGTGCCTCGAGCCAACCCCAGGGGGCATCACAAGAGACCCAGTACTTC.